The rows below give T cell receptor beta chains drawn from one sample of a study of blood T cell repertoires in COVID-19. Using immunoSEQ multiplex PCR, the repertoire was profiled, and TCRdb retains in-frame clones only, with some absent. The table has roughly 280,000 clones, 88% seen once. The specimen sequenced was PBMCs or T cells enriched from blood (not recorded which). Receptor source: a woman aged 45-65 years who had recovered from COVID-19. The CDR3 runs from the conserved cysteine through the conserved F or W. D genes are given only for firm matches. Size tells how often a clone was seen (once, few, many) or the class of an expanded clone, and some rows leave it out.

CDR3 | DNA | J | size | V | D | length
CASSQRGFGYGYTF | TGTGCCAGCAGCCAAAGGGGATTCGGCTATGGCTACACCTTC | TRBJ1-2 | NA | TRBV3-1/TRBV3-2 | NA | 14
CASSFRQGAEAFF | TGTGCCAGCAGCTTTAGACAGGGGGCTGAAGCTTTCTTT | TRBJ1-1 | NA | TRBV7-3 | TRBD1 | 13
CSVGRTGAFRSYEQYF | TGCAGCGTTGGTAGGACAGGGGCCTTTCGCTCCTACGAGCAGTACTTC | TRBJ2-7 | NA | TRBV29-1 | TRBD1 | 16
CASSQGLRGRSYNSPLHF | TGTGCCAGCAGCCAAGGATTGCGGGGACGGTCCTATAATTCACCCCTCCACTTT | TRBJ1-6 | NA | TRBV3-1/TRBV3-2 | NA | 18
CASSIDLPGTTNEKLFF | TGTGCCAGTAGTATAGATCTTCCAGGGACAACTAATGAAAAACTGTTTTTT | TRBJ1-4 | NA | TRBV19 | NA | 17
CASSLISAGAGEQFF | TGTGCCAGCAGCTTAATTTCCGCGGGAGCGGGTGAGCAGTTCTTC | TRBJ2-1 | NA | TRBV7-3 | TRBD2 | 15
CASSSLVATLGPQHF | TGTGCCAGCAGCAGCCTGGTCGCTACCCTAGGACCCCAGCATTTT | TRBJ1-5 | NA | TRBV21-1 | NA | 15
CASSFLTGLTGELFF | TGTGCCAGCAGTTTTTTGACAGGACTCACCGGGGAGCTGTTTTTT | TRBJ2-2 | once | TRBV28 | NA | 15
CASSPEGLNNEQFF | TGCGCCAGCAGCCCAGAGGGCCTCAACAATGAGCAGTTCTTC | TRBJ2-1 | NA | TRBV5-1 | NA | 14
CASSFYRISSPLHF | TGTGCCAGCAGTTTTTACCGAATCAGTTCACCCCTCCACTTT | TRBJ1-6 | NA | TRBV28 | NA | 14
CSAETDKSYEQYF | TGCAGCGCTGAAACGGACAAGTCCTACGAGCAGTACTTC | TRBJ2-7 | NA | TRBV29-1 | NA | 13
CACGTGGGSLTNEKLFF | TGTGCCTGCGGGACAGGGGGCGGTTCACTAACTAATGAAAAACTGTTTTTT | TRBJ1-4 | NA | TRBV30 | TRBD1 | 17
CASSSVAGANEQFF | TGTGCCAGCAGCTCTGTAGCGGGAGCTAATGAGCAGTTCTTC | TRBJ2-1 | NA | TRBV5-4 | TRBD2 | 14
CASSASGFGTEAFF | TGCGCCAGCAGCGCCAGCGGGTTTGGCACTGAAGCTTTCTTT | TRBJ1-1 | once | TRBV5-1 | NA | 14
CASQGAGTDTQYF | TGTGCCAGCCAGGGGGCCGGGACAGATACGCAGTATTTT | TRBJ2-3 | NA | TRBV24-1 | TRBD1 | 13
CSASMGQGDSPLHF | TGCAGTGCTAGTATGGGACAGGGGGATTCACCCCTCCACTTT | TRBJ1-6 | NA | TRBV20-1 | TRBD1 | 14
CASSLNPPGAQETQYF | TGCGCCAGCAGCTTAAATCCCCCAGGGGCACAAGAGACCCAGTACTTC | TRBJ2-5 | NA | TRBV5-1 | NA | 16
CASSVNNEQFF | TGTGCCAGCAGTGTAAACAATGAGCAGTTCTTC | TRBJ2-1 | NA | TRBV27 | NA | 11
CASSQGPTGSNQPQHF | TGCGCCAGCAGCCAAGGTCCGACAGGTAGCAATCAGCCCCAGCATTTT | TRBJ1-5 | NA | TRBV4-1 | NA | 16
CASSMFGGGNTGELFF | TGTGCCAGTAGTATGTTCGGGGGAGGGAACACCGGGGAGCTGTTTTTT | TRBJ2-2 | NA | TRBV19 | NA | 16
CASTTGGTRFTGELFF | TGTGCCAGCACCACAGGGGGCACTAGGTTCACCGGGGAGCTGTTTTTT | TRBJ2-2 | once | TRBV11-2 | TRBD1 | 16
CASSQQGRGNTEAFF | TGCGCCAGCAGCCAACAGGGAAGGGGGAACACTGAAGCTTTCTTT | TRBJ1-1 | once | TRBV5-1 | NA | 15
CASSPSGGTSGSQAGELFF | TGTGCCAGCAGCCCCTCAGGGGGGACTAGCGGGAGTCAAGCCGGGGAGCTGTTTTTT | TRBJ2-2 | NA | TRBV9 | TRBD2 | 19
CATPQVRGNNEQFF | TGTGCCACCCCGCAGGTGCGGGGGAACAATGAGCAGTTCTTC | TRBJ2-1 | NA | TRBV5-8 | TRBD2 | 14
CASSITGTASYEQYF | TGTGCCAGCAGCATTACCGGGACAGCATCTTACGAGCAGTACTTC | TRBJ2-7 | NA | TRBV7-2 | TRBD1 | 15
CASSLSGRNTEAFF | TGTGCCAGCAGTTTATCAGGCCGAAACACTGAAGCTTTCTTT | TRBJ1-1 | NA | TRBV28 | NA | 14
CASSRRGGGTDTQYF | TGTGCCAGCAGCCGGCGAGGCGGGGGCACAGATACGCAGTATTTT | TRBJ2-3 | NA | TRBV14 | NA | 15
CASSPNRGNNEKLFF | TGTGCCAGCAGCCCCAACAGGGGAAATAATGAAAAACTGTTTTTT | TRBJ1-4 | NA | TRBV7-2 | TRBD1 | 15
CASRYKGLAGVGNEQFF | TGTGCCAGCAGGTATAAGGGACTAGCGGGAGTTGGCAATGAGCAGTTCTTC | TRBJ2-1 | few | TRBV27 | TRBD2 | 17
CASSPLDRPTGELFF | TGTGCCAGCAGCCCTCTCGACAGACCCACCGGGGAGCTGTTTTTT | TRBJ2-2 | NA | TRBV9 | NA | 15
CASSLRGRSSYNEQFF | TGTGCCAGCAGCTTGAGGGGCCGAAGCTCCTACAATGAGCAGTTCTTC | TRBJ2-1 | NA | TRBV5-5 | NA | 16
CASSHCISQGENGYTF | TGCGCCAGCAGTCATTGTATTAGCCAAGGTGAGAATGGCTACACCTTC | TRBJ1-2 | once | TRBV23-1 | NA | 16
CATSDLTFSSGSHNEQFF | TGTGCCACCAGTGATCTTACCTTCTCTAGCGGGAGCCACAATGAGCAGTTCTTC | TRBJ2-1 | once | TRBV24-1 | TRBD2 | 18
CASTKNLNTYNEQFF | TGTGCCAGCACTAAGAACCTAAATACCTACAATGAGCAGTTCTTC | TRBJ2-1 | NA | TRBV28 | NA | 15
CASSDISGSTDTQYF | TGTGCCAGCAGTGATATTAGCGGGAGCACAGATACGCAGTATTTT | TRBJ2-3 | once | TRBV6-1 | TRBD2 | 15
CATTKFGGLYGYTF | TGTGCCACCACGAAGTTCGGCGGTCTCTATGGCTACACCTTC | TRBJ1-2 | once | TRBV15 | NA | 14
CASSFRVSSYNEQFF | TGTGCCAGCAGCTTCCGGGTATCCTCCTACAATGAGCAGTTCTTC | TRBJ2-1 | NA | TRBV13 | NA | 15
CASRKAGTDNQPQHF | TGTGCCAGCCGAAAAGCGGGGACGGATAATCAGCCCCAGCATTTT | TRBJ1-5 | once | TRBV6-5 | NA | 15